This T cell receptor beta chain was captured in a study of blood T cells in healthy people across ages. Donation came from healthy Caucasian individuals in Russia who were aged roughly 6 to 100. Every sample yielded at least 6.5 million isolated PBMCs. Primed by a sample-barcoded 5' primer and a J-beta primer mix, a second PCR proceeded for about 6 to 11 cycles. Every cDNA was tagged by a template-switch adaptor with 12 random nucleotides. TCRdb re-called the 5' RACE reads through MiXCR, storing one row per CDR3 protein. The table records roughly 1 million distinct CDR3 sequences, around 27% of them present only once. These same data were also listed under a study on T cells of mothers and their children. That publication notes: More than 5 children and their three healthy Caucasian mothers were the donors.

The TCR originated in a girl aged 2 to 9 in good health. Sequencing was performed on blood.

The CDR3 nucleotides read TGTGCCACCAGTGGGAACCTCACCACAGATACGCAGTATTTT. Translating gives CATSGNLTTDTQYF. The rearrangement links TRBV24-1 to TRBJ2-3; D not resolved. The germline V gene has CDR1 KGHDR and CDR2 SFDVKD. Trimming pared 5 bases from V and 2 bases from J, leaving 10 bases between. This CDR3 is built from 14 residues.